This T cell receptor beta chain comes out of a study of cytomegalovirus exposure and HLA in healthy donors. Primers for the PCR totalled 60 Vbeta and 13 Jbeta. How the authors handled the data: An analysis that came later counted 60 million to 80 million unique TCR beta chains, approximately 9.9 million shared. This table comes from immunoSEQ multiplex PCR, and its TCRdb copy is limited to in-frame clones, with some not included. Clone size and the V and J calls come from that table; the DNA yielded D and trimming. The sample lists some 91,000 clones, approximately 78% seen once, with around 0.74% in the top ten. The study's findings and limits: In a later analysis, DRB1 alleles had the most associated TCRs; HLA-C alleles the fewest. Cytomegalovirus association was assigned to about 150 TCR beta chains. Presence/absence analyses assumed roughly uniform sequencing depth across donors.

The CDR3 runs to 12 residues. Germline V lookup: CDR1 SQVTM, CDR2 ANQGSEA. Concerning this clone: Antigen: not known.

This rearrangement joins TRBV29-1 to TRBJ2-3, with TRBD2 as a possible D gene (7 bases). Material: PBMCs. The origin of this receptor is a woman aged 60 to 75 in good health and CMV-seronegative. DNA for the CDR3: TGCACCAAACGGGGGGCGGGGGATACGCAGTATTTT. This codes for CTKRGAGDTQYF.